The entry below describes one T cell receptor beta chain. The sample is drawn from a study of blood T cell repertoires in COVID-19. In the study overall: Both acute and convalescent COVID-19 samples were obtained from the United States, Italy and Spain. Sources were T cells, B-cell-depleted T cells, or PBMCs; the material itself was cDNA or gDNA.

Authors' methods: Reference gene primer amplification gave nucleated cell count estimates. The table came from immunoSEQ multiplex PCR; TCRdb's copy has only in-frame clones and leaves some out. Clone size and V and J calls were adopted from that table, with D and trimming inferred from the DNA. The sample consists of approximately 190,000 clones, about 86% of them appearing once. Germline V gene lookup returns CDR1 LGHNA and CDR2 YNFKEQ. The ends were cut back, 0 bases at V and 4 bases at J, with 13 bases in the middle. This CDR3 spans 16 amino acids. This chain links TRBV4-2 with TRBJ2-1, with D unresolved. Input material: peripheral blood. The receptor was isolated from a man aged 25 to 40 with active or convalescent COVID-19. The DNA of the CDR3 is TGTGCCAGCAGCCAAGATCTGTCTACTTTTTACAATGAGCAGTTCTTC. This sequence encodes CASSQDLSTFYNEQFF.